One T cell receptor (beta chain) is described in this entry. This sample is part of a study of blood T cell repertoires in COVID-19. Across the whole study: The origin of the acute and convalescent COVID-19 samples was the United States, Italy and Spain. PBMCs, B-cell-depleted T cells, or T cells were the source of the cDNA or gDNA that made up the material.

With V trimmed by 8 bases and J by 4 bases, 3 bases remained unmatched. This CDR3 is built from 12 residues. Germline V gene data show CDR1 as MDHEN and CDR2 as SYDVKM. Assay used: immunoSEQ multiplex PCR; TCRdb lists only in-frame clones, some missing. The table lists about 380,000 clones, roughly 90% of them singletons, with around 7% in the top ten. The rearrangement uses TRBV28 and TRBJ2-7, with 9 bases identical to TRBD1. The receptor's source is a man younger than 30 with active or convalescent COVID-19. Sequences were obtained from peripheral blood. DNA for the CDR3: TGTGCCAGCGAGGACAGGGGTTACGAGCAGTACTTC. Its protein product is CASEDRGYEQYF.